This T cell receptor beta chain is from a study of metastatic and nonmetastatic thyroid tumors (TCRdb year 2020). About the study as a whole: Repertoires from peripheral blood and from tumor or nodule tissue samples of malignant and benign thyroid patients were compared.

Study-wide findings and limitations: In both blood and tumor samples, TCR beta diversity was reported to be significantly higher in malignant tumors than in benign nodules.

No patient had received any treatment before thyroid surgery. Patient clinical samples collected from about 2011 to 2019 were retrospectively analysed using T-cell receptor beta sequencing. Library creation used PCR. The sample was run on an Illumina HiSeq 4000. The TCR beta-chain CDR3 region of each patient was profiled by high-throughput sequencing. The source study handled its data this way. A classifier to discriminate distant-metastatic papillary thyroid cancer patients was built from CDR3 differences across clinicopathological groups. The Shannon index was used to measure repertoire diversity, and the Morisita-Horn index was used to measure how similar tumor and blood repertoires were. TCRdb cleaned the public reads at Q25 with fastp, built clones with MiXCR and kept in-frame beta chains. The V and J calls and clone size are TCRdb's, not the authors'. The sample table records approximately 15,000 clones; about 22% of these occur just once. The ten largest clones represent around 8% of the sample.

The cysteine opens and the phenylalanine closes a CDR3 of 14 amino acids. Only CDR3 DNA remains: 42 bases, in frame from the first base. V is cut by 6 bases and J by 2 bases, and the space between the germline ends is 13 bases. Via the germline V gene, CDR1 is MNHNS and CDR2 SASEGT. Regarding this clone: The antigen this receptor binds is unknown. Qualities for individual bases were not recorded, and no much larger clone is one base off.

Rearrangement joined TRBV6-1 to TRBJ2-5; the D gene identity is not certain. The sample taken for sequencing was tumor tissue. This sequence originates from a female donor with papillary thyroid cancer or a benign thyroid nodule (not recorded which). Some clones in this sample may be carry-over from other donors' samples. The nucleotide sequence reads TGTGCCAGCAGCCCCAGGCCGTATCAAGAGACCCAGTACTTC. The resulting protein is CASSPRPYQETQYF.